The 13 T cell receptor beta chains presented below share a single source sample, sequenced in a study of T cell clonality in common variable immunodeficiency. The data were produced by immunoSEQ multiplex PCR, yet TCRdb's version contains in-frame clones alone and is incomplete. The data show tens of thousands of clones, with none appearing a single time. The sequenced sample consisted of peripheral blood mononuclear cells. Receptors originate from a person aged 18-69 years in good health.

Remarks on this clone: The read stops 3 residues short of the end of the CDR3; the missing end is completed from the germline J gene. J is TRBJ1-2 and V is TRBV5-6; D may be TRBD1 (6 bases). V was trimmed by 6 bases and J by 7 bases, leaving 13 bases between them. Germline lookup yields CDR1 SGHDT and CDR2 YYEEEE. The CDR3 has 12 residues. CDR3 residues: CASNLDRAGYTF. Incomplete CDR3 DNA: TGTGCCAGCAACCTGGACAGAGCTGGC.

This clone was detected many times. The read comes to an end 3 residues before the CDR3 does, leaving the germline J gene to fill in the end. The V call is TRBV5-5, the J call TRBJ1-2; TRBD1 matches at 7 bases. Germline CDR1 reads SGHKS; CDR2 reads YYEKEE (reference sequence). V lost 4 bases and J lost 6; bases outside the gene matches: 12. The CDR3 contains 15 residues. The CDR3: CASSLTTGASHGYTF. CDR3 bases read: TGTGCCAGCAGCCTAACCACAGGGGCAAGCCATGGC.

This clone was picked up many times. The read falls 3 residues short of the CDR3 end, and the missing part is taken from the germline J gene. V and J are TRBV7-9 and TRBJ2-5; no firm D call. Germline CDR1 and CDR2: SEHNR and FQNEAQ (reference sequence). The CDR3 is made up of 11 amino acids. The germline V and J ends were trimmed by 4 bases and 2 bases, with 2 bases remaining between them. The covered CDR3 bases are TGTGCCAGCAGCTCTCAAGAGACC. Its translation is CASSSQET. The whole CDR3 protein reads CASSSQETQYF.

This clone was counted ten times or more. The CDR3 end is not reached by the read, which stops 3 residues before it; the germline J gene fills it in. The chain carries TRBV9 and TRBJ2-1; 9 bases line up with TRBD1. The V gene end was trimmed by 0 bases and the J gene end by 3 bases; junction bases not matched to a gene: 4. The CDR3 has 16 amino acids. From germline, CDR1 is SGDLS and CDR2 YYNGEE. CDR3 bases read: TGTGCCAGCAGCGTAGGGACGGGACAGGGCTACAATGAG. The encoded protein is CASSVGTGQGYNE. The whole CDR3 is CASSVGTGQGYNEQFF.

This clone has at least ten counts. This chain's CDR3 is CASSHGSGGAHEQFF. The DNA read from the CDR3 is TGTGCCAGCAGCCATGGTAGCGGGGGGGCCCATGAG. The chain joins TRBV7-3 to TRBJ2-1, with 11 bases matching TRBD2. The CDR3 end is not reached by the read, which stops 3 residues before it; the germline J gene fills it in. In germline, CDR1 is SGHTA, CDR2 FQGTGA. CDR3 size: 15 residues. V was pared by 5 bases and J by 8 bases, with 8 bases of the junction left unmatched.

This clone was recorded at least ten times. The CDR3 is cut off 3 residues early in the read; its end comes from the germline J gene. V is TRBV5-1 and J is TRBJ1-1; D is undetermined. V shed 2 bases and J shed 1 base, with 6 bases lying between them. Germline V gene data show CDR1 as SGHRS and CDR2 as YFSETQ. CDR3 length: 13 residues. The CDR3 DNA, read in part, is TGCGCCAGCAGCTTTGAAGGGAACACTGAA. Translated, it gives CASSFEGNTE. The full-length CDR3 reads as CASSFEGNTEAFF.

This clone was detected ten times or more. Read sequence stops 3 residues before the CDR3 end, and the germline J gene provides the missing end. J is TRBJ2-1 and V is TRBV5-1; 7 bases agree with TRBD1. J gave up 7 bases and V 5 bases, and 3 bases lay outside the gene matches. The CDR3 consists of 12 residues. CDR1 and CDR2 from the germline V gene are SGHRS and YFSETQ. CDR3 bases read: TGCGCCAGCAGACAGGGGTGGAATGAG. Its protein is CASRQGWNE. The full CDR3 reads CASRQGWNEQFF.

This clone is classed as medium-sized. The CDR3 bases that were read are TGTGCCAGCAGTGAACTAGCGGGGGGGCAAGAGACC. Its translation: CASSELAGGQET. The complete CDR3 reads CASSELAGGQETQYF. The rearrangement uses TRBV6-1 and TRBJ2-5, with TRBD2 matching 12 bases. From the germline J gene comes the end of the CDR3, since the read stops 3 residues before it. V dropped 2 bases and J dropped 2; count of bases not matched to a gene: 0. The CDR3 spans 15 residues. In germline, CDR1 is MNHNS, CDR2 SASEGT.

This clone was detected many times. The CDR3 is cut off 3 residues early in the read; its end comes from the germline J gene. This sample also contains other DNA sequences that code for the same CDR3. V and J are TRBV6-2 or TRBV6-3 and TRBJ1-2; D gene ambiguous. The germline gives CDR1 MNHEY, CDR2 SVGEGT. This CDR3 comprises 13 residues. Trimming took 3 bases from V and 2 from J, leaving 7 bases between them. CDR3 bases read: TGTGCCAGCAGTTATAACGGGAACTATGGC. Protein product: CASSYNGNYG. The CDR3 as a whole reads CASSYNGNYGYTF.

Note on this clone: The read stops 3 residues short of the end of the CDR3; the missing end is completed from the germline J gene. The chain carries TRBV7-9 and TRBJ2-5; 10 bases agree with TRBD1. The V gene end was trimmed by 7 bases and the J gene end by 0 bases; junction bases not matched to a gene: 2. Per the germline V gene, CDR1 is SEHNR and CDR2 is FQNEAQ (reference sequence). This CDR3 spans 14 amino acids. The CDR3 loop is CASTDRGYQETQYF. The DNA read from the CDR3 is TGTGCCAGCACGGACAGGGGGTACCAAGAGACC.

CDR3 sequence: CASRGSQVYEQYF. CDR3 DNA, as far as it was read: TGTGCCAGCAGAGGATCCCAGGTATACGAG. The rearrangement uses TRBV27 and TRBJ2-7; no definite D call. The CDR3 extends 3 residues past the end of the read, so its final part is completed from the germline J gene. V shed 6 bases and J shed 4 bases, with 13 bases lying between them. The CDR3 consists of 13 residues. In germline, CDR1 is MNHEY, CDR2 SMNVEV (reference sequence).

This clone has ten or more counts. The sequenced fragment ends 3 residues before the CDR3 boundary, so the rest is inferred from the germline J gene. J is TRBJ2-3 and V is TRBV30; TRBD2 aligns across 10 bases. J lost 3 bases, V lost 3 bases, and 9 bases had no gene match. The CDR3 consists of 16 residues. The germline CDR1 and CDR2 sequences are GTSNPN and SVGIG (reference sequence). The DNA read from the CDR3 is TGTGCCTGGAGGGCGGCACTAGCGGGGACAACAGATACG. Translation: CAWRAALAGTTDT. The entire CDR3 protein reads CAWRAALAGTTDTQYF. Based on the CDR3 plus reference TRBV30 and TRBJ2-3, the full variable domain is SQTIHQWPATLVQPVGSPLSLECTVEGTSNPNLYWYRQAAGRGLQLLFYSVGIGQISSEVPQNLSASRPQDRQFILSSKKLLLSDSGFYLCAWRAALAGTTDTQYFGPGTRLTVL.

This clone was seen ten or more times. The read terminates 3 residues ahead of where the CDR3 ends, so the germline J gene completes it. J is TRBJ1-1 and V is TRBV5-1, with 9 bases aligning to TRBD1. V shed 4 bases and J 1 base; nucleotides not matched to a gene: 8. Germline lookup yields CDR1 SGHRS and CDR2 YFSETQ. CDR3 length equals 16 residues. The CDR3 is CASSLQGQGWNTEAFF. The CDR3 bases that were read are TGCGCCAGCAGCCTCCAGGGACAGGGTTGGAACACTGAA. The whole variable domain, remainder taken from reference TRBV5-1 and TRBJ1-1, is KAGVTQTPRYLIKTRGQQVTLSCSPISGHRSVSWYQQTPGQGLQFLFEYFSETQRNKGNFPGRFSGRQFSNSRSEMNVSTLELGDSALYLCASSLQGQGWNTEAFFGQGTRLTVV.